This TCR beta chain was identified in a study of CD8 T cells in ankylosing spondylitis. General observations from the study: The authors reported significant enrichment of disease-linked clones in matched ankylosing spondylitis synovial fluid. In the blood and synovial fluid of reactive arthritis, some motif variants had been previously reported. Fewer than 10 highly homologous variants made up a TCR beta motif that seemed to typify ankylosing spondylitis blood.

The sample holds a few counts of this clonotype. Its antigen is as yet unknown. Quantitative 5'-RACE was performed with molecular barcodes, and it yielded the TCR beta libraries. From the 5' RACE reads, TCRdb called clonotypes with MiXCR, one entry per CDR3 protein. The table records some 270,000 distinct CDR3 sequences, roughly 32% of them present only once. Sequences were obtained from blood, either unsorted or a sorted T cell fraction (not recorded which). The receptor comes from a male donor with ankylosing spondylitis or in good health (not recorded which).

The CDR3 DNA sequence: TGCAGTGCTAGTAACAGGGTCAATCAGCCCCAGCATTTT. Residues: CSASNRVNQPQHF. This sequence joins TRBV20-1 and TRBJ1-5; weak D call: TRBD1 (6 bases). The CDR3 covers 13 residues. V was cut by 3 bases and J by 3 bases, with 9 bases left in between. Germline CDR1 reads DFQATT; CDR2 reads SNEGSKA (reference sequence).